This record looks at one T cell receptor beta chain sequence and its context. The source of the sample is a study of blood T cell repertoires in COVID-19. Per the original methods: Nucleated cell number was recorded as an estimate derived from reference gene primer amplification. The method was immunoSEQ multiplex PCR; TCRdb's version includes in-frame clones alone and lacks a portion of them. The V and J calls and clone size were taken over from that table, and D and trimming were inferred from the DNA. Of roughly 73,000 clones in the sample, about 80% were seen once. The CDR3 runs to 20 residues. Per the germline V gene, CDR1 is MNHEY and CDR2 is SMNVEV (reference sequence). V was clipped by 3 bases and J by 2 bases; unmatched bases: 19.

The specimen was peripheral blood. The rearrangement uses TRBV27 and TRBJ2-3; the match to TRBD1 covers 8 bases. The origin of this receptor is a human donor in a cohort sampled during active COVID-19. In DNA form, the CDR3 reads TGTGCCAGCAGTTTGCTTCCGGGACAGGCATTACTCTCCACCACAGATACGCAGTATTTT. This translates into CASSLLPGQALLSTTDTQYF.